This record concerns one T cell receptor beta chain sequence. In the PCR, 60 Vbeta and 13 Jbeta primers were used. Only in-frame clones appear in the TCRdb table, and some are missing; sequencing was by immunoSEQ multiplex PCR. In the table there are 150,000 to 200,000 clones, over 80% of which are singletons. This specimen comes from a study of cytomegalovirus exposure and HLA in healthy donors. The ends were cut back, 1 base at V and 1 base at J, with 8 bases in the middle. Germline CDR1 SEHNR, CDR2 FQNEAQ (reference sequence). The CDR3 runs to 15 residues. The source is a male donor in good health and CMV-seropositive. The sequencing sample was made of PBMCs. The chain recombines TRBV7-9 with TRBJ1-3; the D is unclear. In DNA form, the CDR3 reads TGTGCCAGCAGCTTAGGCAGTGATTCTGGAAACACCATATATTTT. It codes for CASSLGSDSGNTIYF.